The present entry profiles one TCR beta chain with its context. Methods used by the authors: Cell counts per sample came from amplifying reference gene primers. The table came from immunoSEQ multiplex PCR; TCRdb's copy has only in-frame clones and leaves some out. V, J and clone size are those of that table, while D and trimming were read from the DNA. The sample consists of about 180,000 clones, about 91% of them appearing once. The data derive from a study of blood T cell repertoires in COVID-19. Study background: Acute and convalescent COVID-19 samples came from the United States, Italy and Spain.

Assignments of participants to cohorts depended upon their own reported clinical history. This receptor was identified in a woman in her thirties or forties with acute COVID-19. Sequenced input: PBMCs or T cells enriched from blood (not recorded which).

Written as DNA, the CDR3 is TGCAGCGTTCAGTTGACTAGCGGAAATGAGCAGTTCTTC. Protein: CSVQLTSGNEQFF. V is TRBV29-1 and J is TRBJ2-1; 9 bases fit TRBD2. Germline CDR1 SQVTM, CDR2 ANQGSEA. Trimming cost V 5 bases and J 7 bases; bases outside gene matches: 6. There are 13 residues in the CDR3.